This record concerns one T cell receptor (beta chain) sequence. TCRdb called the RT-PCR reads again in MiXCR, with one record for every CDR3 protein. The table shows more than 550,000 distinct CDR3 sequences, with approximately 15% occurring only once. The germline CDR1 and CDR2 sequences are SQVTM and ANQGSEA. The CDR3 loop spans 11 amino acids. J was trimmed by 15 bases and V by 6 bases; bases with no gene match: 4. This receptor was taken from a female donor in good health, serving as a healthy control. The chain employs TRBV29-1 and TRBJ2-1, with 14 bases aligning to TRBD2. Source material: memory CD4+ T cells from blood. This CDR3 is CSVGTSGRVFF. DNA for the CDR3: TGCAGCGTCGGGACTAGCGGGAGAGTGTTCTTC.